This TCR beta chain was captured in a study of blood T cell repertoires in COVID-19. Whole-study context: The samples span acute and convalescent COVID-19 from the United States, Italy and Spain. PBMCs, B-cell-depleted T cells, or T cells provided the cDNA or gDNA that made up the material.

Germline V CDR1 and CDR2: LGHNA, YNFKEQ. This CDR3 has 17 amino acids. With V trimmed by 0 bases and J by 6 bases, 10 bases remained unmatched. In its sample, this clone was seen a few times. Authors' data handling: Cell counts per sample came from amplifying reference gene primers. The data were produced by immunoSEQ multiplex PCR, yet TCRdb's version contains in-frame clones alone and is incomplete. That table is the source of V, J and clone size, and D and trimming were worked out from the DNA. This sample carries about 95,000 clones, around 90% of them seen once, and the ten largest clones take 3% to 3.5%.

This sequence was found in a woman in her 70s with acute or convalescent COVID-19. This chain connects TRBV4-2 to TRBJ2-1, with 8 bases matching TRBD2. Sequenced sample: peripheral blood. The CDR3 is CASSQDGGLAGGNEQFF. The CDR3 coding sequence is TGTGCCAGCAGCCAAGATGGAGGACTCGCGGGGGGCAATGAGCAGTTCTTC.